The 30 T cell receptor beta chains given below trace back to one sample, sequenced in a study of post-analysis software for immune sequencing data. Every TCR beta cDNA library bore unique molecular identifiers. TCRdb re-analysed the PCR reads in MiXCR, keeping a single row per CDR3 protein. This sample carries roughly 180,000 distinct CDR3 sequences, 30% of them seen once, and the ten largest clones take around 1.5%. Antigens for these TCRs are unknown. Notes on the study in general: Controls had lower frequencies than patients of roughly five TRBV segments, which included TRBV5-6, TRBV5-1 and TRBV20-1.

The specimen was blood. These receptors were taken from a girl aged 10 to 17 with multiple sclerosis.

As for this clonotype: A clone one base away is much larger, so this may be a read error. The chain joins TRBV18 to TRBJ2-6, with 9 nucleotides matching TRBD1. With 6 bases clipped from V and 11 bases from J, the junction kept 11 bases outside the gene matches. Germline V gene lookup returns CDR1 KGHSH and CDR2 LQKENI. The CDR3 loop spans 15 amino acids. CDR3 sequence (DNA): TGTGCCAGCTCGTCTACAGGGGGCAGGACCGACGTCCTGACTTTC. Its translation: CASSSTGGRTDVLTF.

This clonotype was seen a single time. A clone one base away is much larger, so this may be a read error. This likely comes from a read error, as the CDR3 has no conserved phenylalanine or tryptophan at its end. The chain combines TRBV2 with TRBJ2-3, with D possibly matching TRBD2 (6 bases). Germline assignment: CDR1 SNHLY and CDR2 FYNNEI. CDR3 size: 13 residues. Trimming left V 8 bases short and J 2 bases short, with 11 bases between. The CDR3 reads CASGGVYTDTQYL. The CDR3 DNA follows: TGTGCCAGCGGAGGGGTGTACACAGATACGCAGTATTTG.

Turning to this clonotype: Possible read error: a much larger clone is one base away. The chain recombines TRBV6-5 with TRBJ2-5; the match to TRBD2 covers 10 bases. This CDR3 is 17 amino acids long. The J segment lost 11 bases and the V segment lost 1 base, leaving 16 bases of the junction unmatched. Germline V gene sequence: CDR1 MNHEY, CDR2 SVGAGI. CDR3 in amino acids: CASSYYPTSGEDNEQYF. CDR3 nucleotides: TGTGCCAGCAGTTACTACCCCACTAGCGGGGAGGACAATGAGCAGTACTTC.

This clonotype was recorded at least ten times. The V gene is TRBV5-1, the J gene TRBJ2-3, with unresolved D. Germline CDR1 reads SGHRS; CDR2 reads YFSETQ. With 4 bases removed from V and 2 bases from J, the gap between germline ends came to 11 bases. This CDR3 region has 14 residues. CDR3 loop: CASSAAPNTDTQYF. As DNA, the CDR3 is TGCGCCAGCAGCGCCGCTCCGAACACAGATACGCAGTATTTT.

This clonotype was observed at least ten times. The chain links TRBV7-8 to TRBJ2-1; no definite D call. The CDR3 loop spans 11 amino acids. Per the germline V gene, CDR1 is SGHVS and CDR2 is FQNEAQ. The ends were cut back, 7 bases at V and 8 bases at J, with 9 bases in the middle. CDR3 bases: TGTGCCAGCATCGGTCTGGATGAGCAGTTCTTC. Amino acid sequence: CASIGLDEQFF. Full variable domain (remainder filled in from reference TRBV7-8 and TRBJ2-1): GAGVSQSPRYKVAKRGQDVALRCDPISGHVSLFWYQQALGQGPEFLTYFQNEAQLDKSGLPSDRFFAERPEGSVSTLKIQRTQQEDSAVYLCASIGLDEQFFGPGTRLTVL.

The chain recombines TRBV19 with TRBJ1-6; no clear D gene. CDR3 length: 12 amino acids. Per the germline V gene, CDR1 is LNHDA and CDR2 is SQIVND (reference sequence). V was cut by 5 bases and J by 8 bases, with 7 bases left in between. CDR3 sequence reads: CASSADHSPLHF. In DNA form, the CDR3 reads TGTGCCAGTAGTGCAGACCATTCACCCCTCCACTTT.

This clonotype has only a few counts. This chain joins TRBV19 and TRBJ2-1; 8 bases agree with TRBD2. Germline CDR1 is LNHDA and CDR2 is SQIVND (reference sequence). The CDR3 totals 14 residues. J was trimmed by 6 bases and V by 7 bases; bases with no gene match: 8. This CDR3 is CASKERELVNEQFF. Written as DNA, the CDR3 is TGTGCCAGTAAAGAGCGGGAGCTTGTCAATGAGCAGTTCTTC.

With regard to this clonotype: Just one base apart from a much larger clone, this may be a read error. The V and J genes are TRBV29-1 and TRBJ2-3; D unresolved. The germline CDR1 and CDR2 sequences are SQVTM and ANQGSEA. Trimming removed 4 bases at V and 0 bases at J, with 8 bases between. The CDR3 length is 13 residues. CDR3 residues: CSVVGPSTDTQYF. In DNA form, the CDR3 reads TGCAGCGTTGTTGGCCCGAGCACAGATACGCAGTATTTT.

On this clonotype: An end of the junction does not agree with germline; a read error may underlie this. The chain recombines TRBV9 with TRBJ1-4, with unresolved D. In germline, CDR1 is SGDLS, CDR2 YYNGEE. The CDR3 runs to 15 residues. The CDR3 nucleotides read TGCGTCAGCAGCGTCTCGTCAGCAACTAATGAAAAACTGTTTTTT. It yields the protein CVSSVSSATNEKLFF.

This clonotype occurred many times. The chain couples TRBV20-1 to TRBJ2-3; tentatively, D is TRBD1 (7 bases). CDR1 is DFQATT and CDR2 is SNEGSKA in the germline V gene (reference sequence). The CDR3 is 15 amino acids. V was shortened by 5 bases and J by 6 bases, with 21 bases between the two germline ends. CDR3 DNA sequence: TGCAGTGCTCCTCTCAGGGGGGTTGAGAGTGATACGCAGTATTTT. As protein: CSAPLRGVESDTQYF.

The rearrangement uses TRBV29-1 and TRBJ2-1; 8 nucleotides align to TRBD2. This CDR3 spans 18 amino acids. The germline V gene has CDR1 SQVTM and CDR2 ANQGSEA. V dropped 6 bases and J dropped 5; count of bases not matched to a gene: 21. The CDR3 protein is CSVARGGSGSYNHNEQFF. CDR3 DNA sequence: TGCAGCGTGGCCCGGGGGGGGAGCGGGAGCTATAACCACAATGAGCAGTTCTTC.

The rearrangement uses TRBV4-1 and TRBJ2-7; D gene ambiguous. Trimming left V 4 bases short and J 4 bases short, with 17 bases between. Looked up from germline, CDR1 is MGHRA and CDR2 is YSYEKL. The CDR3 has 15 residues. The CDR3 coding sequence is TGCGCCAGCAGCCCCAGTTCTGCTGGCAGGTACGAGCAGTACTTC. This gives the protein CASSPSSAGRYEQYF.

This clonotype was seen many times. This rearrangement joins TRBV5-5 to TRBJ2-4; 7 positions agree with TRBD1. The germline V gene has CDR1 SGHKS and CDR2 YYEKEE (reference sequence). The CDR3 loop spans 15 amino acids. V was pared by 3 bases and J by 1 base, with 4 bases of the junction left unmatched. CDR3 nucleotide sequence: TGTGCCAGCAGCTCGTTACAGGGGGCCAAAAACATTCAGTACTTC. This sequence encodes CASSSLQGAKNIQYF.

Notes on this clonotype: At one end, the junction sequence differs from germline, possibly due to a read error. J is TRBJ2-1 and V is TRBV27; the D is unclear. CDR1 is MNHEY and CDR2 is SMNVEV in the germline V gene (reference sequence). The CDR3 runs 16 residues. The CDR3 region is CASSLMRYPSYNERFF. For the CDR3, the DNA is TGTGCCAGCAGTTTAATGCGGTACCCTTCTTACAATGAGCGGTTCTTC.

Concerning this clonotype itself: Being one base from a much bigger clone, this may be a read error. This chain joins TRBV29-1 and TRBJ2-1; D is perhaps TRBD1 or TRBD2 (5 bases each). CDR1 is SQVTM, CDR2 ANQGSEA, per germline. Deletions cut 2 bases from V and 8 bases from J, with 16 bases between. The CDR3 consists of 14 residues. CDR3 nucleotides: TGCAGCGTTGAATTCGGGGCGGTCCCGGATGAGCAGTTCTTC. Its protein product is CSVEFGAVPDEQFF.

As to this clonotype: A much larger clone lies a single base off, so this may be a read error. The J gene is TRBJ1-5, the V gene TRBV5-1, with TRBD1 identical over 9 bases. This CDR3 is built from 14 residues. Germline lookup yields CDR1 SGHRS and CDR2 YFSETQ. Losses at the gene ends were 8 bases for V and 6 bases for J; bases not matched to a gene: 9. Here the CDR3 DNA reads TGCGCCAGTGCTCGGGGACAGGGAAGTCAGCCCCAGCATTTT. It is translated as CASARGQGSQPQHF.

As to this clonotype: A much larger clone lies one base from this, so it may be a read error. The chain uses TRBV27 and TRBJ1-1, with D uncertain. Germline-derived CDR1 and CDR2 are MNHEY and SMNVEV (reference sequence). The CDR3 contains 12 residues. CDR3 in amino acids: CVSHGRNTEAFF. The CDR3 DNA follows: TGTGTCAGCCACGGAAGGAACACTGAAGCTTTCTTT.

The chain joins TRBV21-1 to TRBJ2-1; the table's TRBD2 call for D was not verified on the DNA. TRBV21-1 is designated a pseudogene. The CDR3 is made up of 16 amino acids. CDR3 bases: TGTGCCAGCAGCAAAGTTGGTCGCGGGAGATGGAATGAGCAGTTCTTC. Protein product: CASSKVGRGRWNEQFF.

Regarding this clonotype: Being one base from a much bigger clone, this may be a read error. The gene calls are TRBV5-1 and TRBJ2-1; D remains unclear. CDR3 length: 12 residues. Trimming pared 0 bases from V and 8 bases from J, leaving 6 bases between. CDR1 is SGHRS, CDR2 YFSETQ, per germline. DNA of the CDR3: TGCGCCAGCAGCTTGGTCAACTATGAGCAGTTCTTC. Translation gives CASSLVNYEQFF. Based on the CDR3 plus reference TRBV5-1 and TRBJ2-1, the full variable domain is KAGVTQTPRYLIKTRGQQVTLSCSPISGHRSVSWYQQTPGQGLQFLFEYFSETQRNKGNFPGRFSGRQFSNSRSEMNVSTLELGDSALYLCASSLVNYEQFFGPGTRLTVL.

This clonotype came up many times. The rearrangement joins TRBV20-1 to TRBJ2-1, with D perhaps TRBD2 (6 bases). The CDR3 extends over 15 amino acids. Germline CDR1 and CDR2: DFQATT and SNEGSKA (reference sequence). The V end lost 0 bases, the J end lost 9 bases, and 18 bases lay between the germline ends. CDR3 sequence (DNA): TGCAGTGCTAGAGATCCCGGGAGCTCCCGGCGTGAGCAGTTCTTC. It is translated as CSARDPGSSRREQFF.

This clonotype has more than one count but fewer than ten. The chain links TRBV6-6 to TRBJ1-1, with unresolved D. V was clipped by 5 bases and J by 1 base, with 8 bases between them. The CDR3 runs 13 residues. CDR1 is MNHNY and CDR2 is SVGAGI in the germline V gene (reference sequence). The CDR3 nucleotides are TGTGCCAGCAGTAAAACCGGGAACACTGAAGCTTTCTTT. It encodes CASSKTGNTEAFF.

The chain links TRBV7-9 to TRBJ2-3; tentatively, D is TRBD2 (5 bases). The CDR3 contains 13 residues. Germline V gene sequence: CDR1 SEHNR, CDR2 FQNEAQ (reference sequence). V was trimmed by 1 base and J by 4 bases, leaving 6 bases between them. Written as DNA, the CDR3 is TGTGCCAGCAGCTTAGTCGGGGCAGATACGCAGTATTTT. The encoded protein is CASSLVGADTQYF.

The chain recombines TRBV5-1 with TRBJ2-7, with D possibly being TRBD2 (6 bases). The end of the DNA aligns better with TRBJ2-5, so the J call may be wrong. The CDR3 consists of 15 residues. Germline V gene data show CDR1 as SGHRS and CDR2 as YFSETQ. CDR3 sequence reads: CASSPNPSDQETQYF. The CDR3 DNA sequence: TGCGCCAGCAGCCCCAACCCTAGCGACCAAGAGACCCAGTACTTC.

The genes are TRBV10-3 and TRBJ1-5, with TRBD1 as a possible D gene (6 bases). V gave up 4 bases and J gave up 7 bases, with 11 bases separating them. This CDR3 has 13 residues. Germline CDR1 reads ENHRY; CDR2 reads SYGVKD. The CDR3 DNA sequence: TGTGCCATCAGTGGTGGGGGCGGGCAGCCCCAGCATTTT. Protein product: CAISGGGGQPQHF.

In its sample, this clonotype was seen a few times. The chain uses TRBV7-2 and TRBJ2-3; 8 positions agree with TRBD2. CDR3 length: 15 residues. The V and J ends lost 3 bases and 4 bases, in that order; junction bases with no gene match: 6. The germline gives CDR1 SGHTA, CDR2 FQGNSA. The CDR3 region has the DNA TGTGCCAGCAGCTTCCTCTTCGGGGGGGCAGATACGCAGTATTTT. Protein: CASSFLFGGADTQYF.

This clonotype was counted ten times or more. V usage is TRBV6-6 and J usage is TRBJ2-7; D gene unclear. V was trimmed by 6 bases and J by 5 bases, leaving 14 bases between them. This CDR3 comprises 13 residues. Germline assignment: CDR1 MNHNY and CDR2 SVGAGI (reference sequence). Here the CDR3 DNA reads TGTGCCAGCAGACACCTAACACTGGACGAGCAGTACTTC. This gives the protein CASRHLTLDEQYF.

Ten or more counts support this clonotype. The chain uses TRBV12-3 or TRBV12-4 and TRBJ2-3, with TRBD2 as a possible D gene (5 bases). The CDR3 extends over 13 amino acids. The V gene lost 1 base and the J gene lost 9 bases, with 11 bases spanning the gap. CDR3 loop: CASSLGPAGTQYF. DNA of the CDR3: TGTGCCAGCAGTTTAGGCCCCGCGGGCACGCAGTATTTT.

This clonotype was seen many times. The V and J genes are TRBV4-1 and TRBJ2-5, with 8 bases aligning to TRBD2. The V gene's germline CDR1 is MGHRA and CDR2 YSYEKL. There are 13 residues in the CDR3. V lost 4 bases, J lost 4 bases, and 2 bases stayed unmatched. CDR3 amino acids: CASSRLAGETQYF. In DNA, the CDR3 is TGCGCCAGCAGCCGGCTAGCGGGAGAGACCCAGTACTTC.

This clonotype was seen repeatedly, ten times or more. The V and J genes are TRBV18 and TRBJ2-3, with a possible D match to TRBD1 (5 bases). The CDR3 has 13 amino acids. Trimming removed 6 bases at V and 3 bases at J, with 10 bases between. Germline CDR1 is KGHSH and CDR2 is LQKENI. The CDR3 DNA follows: TGTGCCAGCTCGCCCCCAGGGACAGATACGCAGTATTTT. Amino acids: CASSPPGTDTQYF.

Only a few counts were recorded for this clonotype. The chain is built from TRBV12-3 or TRBV12-4 and TRBJ2-7, with TRBD2 matching over 7 bases. V shed 3 bases and J 7 bases; nucleotides not matched to a gene: 12. This CDR3 is built from 15 residues. This CDR3 is CASSFASGDYDEQYF. Written as DNA, the CDR3 is TGTGCCAGCAGTTTCGCTAGCGGAGACTACGATGAGCAGTACTTC.